This T cell receptor (beta chain) was sequenced for a study of kidney transplant recipient with SARS-CoV-2 infection. Points on this clonotype: A single base separates this from a much larger clone, so it may be a read error.

MiXCR was run by TCRdb on the reads, yielding one entry per CDR3 protein. The table shows 250,000 or so distinct CDR3 sequences, with under 35% occurring only once. The sequencing used a blood sample, collected at baseline and between days 110 and 120 from a kidney transplant recipient. The TCR originated in a young adult male patient who had COVID-19 and was a kidney transplant recipient. Some T cells may arise from the graft donor.

CDR3 sequence reads: CASSSRRGNYGYTF. DNA for the CDR3: TGTGCCAGCAGTTCCCGACGGGGGAACTATGGCTACACCTTC. The chain carries TRBV27 and TRBJ1-2, with D possibly being TRBD1 (5 bases). CDR1 and CDR2 from the germline V gene are MNHEY and SMNVEV (reference sequence). The CDR3 runs 14 residues. Trimming removed 4 bases from V and 2 bases from J, with 11 bases in between.